A selection of T cell receptor beta chains follows, all from one sample in a study of T-cell reconstitution after alpha-beta-depleted transplantation in children. TCRdb reanalysed the PCR reads using MiXCR and keeps one entry per CDR3 protein. Among 200,000 to 250,000 distinct CDR3 sequences listed, approximately 8% were seen once. This material consisted of PBMCs, mostly from graft donor cells, taken 180 days after TCRalphabeta/CD19-depleted stem cell transplant. These TCRs come from a male patient younger than 18 who had a stem cell transplant for acute lymphoblastic leukemia, so the T cells may come from the graft donor. CDR3s include the opening cysteine and the closing phenylalanine or tryptophan. The order of the fields is V gene, J gene, clone size, D gene, CDR3 DNA, CDR3 protein. D genes are given only for firm matches. Size values are once, few and many counts, or a class for expanded clones, and some rows have none.

>TRBV10-1|TRBJ2-3|many|TRBD1
TGCGCCAGCAGTGCGGACAGGGGGCAAGCAGATACGCAGTATTTT
CASSADRGQADTQYF
>TRBV12-3/TRBV12-4|TRBJ1-1|many|TRBD1
TGTGCCAGCACCAGACAGGGGGCGAAGGGAGCTTTCTTT
CASTRQGAKGAFF
>TRBV20-1|TRBJ2-5|many|.
TGCGGGGGCGGGGGTCAACAAGAGACCCAGTACTTC
CGGGGQQETQYF
>TRBV10-3|TRBJ2-7|many|TRBD1
TGTGCCATCAGTGGCTACGACAGGGGTATCTACGAGCAGTACTTC
CAISGYDRGIYEQYF
>TRBV27|TRBJ2-7|many|TRBD1
TGTGCCAGCAGTTTCAGTAGGGGGCCATACGAGCAGTACTTC
CASSFSRGPYEQYF
>TRBV20-1|TRBJ1-4|.|.
TGCAGTGCTGCACAGGCCTCGGGGGAAAAACTGTTTTTT
CSAAQASGEKLFF
>TRBV4-2|TRBJ2-7|many|TRBD1
TGTGCCAGCAGCCAAGTGGGCAGGGGGCAATACGAGCAGTACTTC
CASSQVGRGQYEQYF
>TRBV19|TRBJ2-1|.|.
TGTGCCAGTAAATCAACAGGGAGGCCCTACAATGAGCAGTTCTTC
CASKSTGRPYNEQFF
>TRBV9|TRBJ1-1|.|.
TGTGCCAGCGACGACAGCCGGGCGGGAAACACTGAAGCTTTCTTT
CASDDSRAGNTEAFF
>TRBV7-8|TRBJ2-2|.|TRBD1
TGTGCCAGCAGATGGGGGCCGAACAGGGGCACCGGGGAGCTGTTTTTT
CASRWGPNRGTGELFF
>TRBV12-3/TRBV12-4|TRBJ1-1|many|.
TGTGCCAGCAGCTTAGGAGGGAGCACTGAAGCTTTCTTT
CASSLGGSTEAFF
>TRBV20-1|TRBJ2-1|many|.
TGCAGTGCTAGAGATGAGGTAGTTGGCTACAATGAGCAGTTCTTC
CSARDEVVGYNEQFF
>TRBV28|TRBJ2-1|many|.
TGTGCCAGCAGTTTAGCTACCCGGGAGTTCTTC
CASSLATREFF
>TRBV12-3/TRBV12-4|TRBJ2-2|many|TRBD1
TGTGCCAGCAGTCCGACAGGGACGAACACCGGGGAGCTGTTTTTT
CASSPTGTNTGELFF
>TRBV7-9|TRBJ2-1|many|TRBD2
TGTGCCAGCAGCCCACAGCGGGGGGACTACAATGAGCAGTTCTTC
CASSPQRGDYNEQFF
>TRBV24-1|TRBJ2-5|many|TRBD1
TGTGCCACCAGTGTTGGGGACAGAAAGTACCAAGAGACCCAGTACTTC
CATSVGDRKYQETQYF
>TRBV9|TRBJ1-2|many|.
TGTGCCAGCAGCGGAGGACAGAATGGCTACACCTTC
CASSGGQNGYTF
>TRBV4-1|TRBJ2-5|.|TRBD2
TGCGCCAGCAGCCAAGATCGAGGCGGGAGAGGACCAAGAGAGACCCAGTACTTC
CASSQDRGGRGPRETQYF
>TRBV12-3/TRBV12-4|TRBJ2-7|many|.
TGTGCCAGCAGCTTAGGGTCCTACGAGCAGTACTTC
CASSLGSYEQYF
>TRBV7-2|TRBJ2-5|many|.
TGTGCCAGCAGCTTAGCGCGGAGGAGTGTACAAGAGACCCAGTACTTC
CASSLARRSVQETQYF
>TRBV6-1|TRBJ2-1|many|TRBD1
TGTGCCAGCAGTGAACCGGGACAGGGGGATGAGCAGTTCTTC
CASSEPGQGDEQFF
>TRBV27|TRBJ2-7|many|TRBD1
TGTGCCAGCAGTTTTCAGGGGGCTTATAGTATGTACGAGCAGTACTTC
CASSFQGAYSMYEQYF
>TRBV5-5|TRBJ2-2|many|.
TGTGCCAGCAGCTCCTTCACCGGGGAGCTGTTTTTT
CASSSFTGELFF
>TRBV7-8|TRBJ2-7|many|TRBD2
TGTGCCAGCAGCCCCTTGGGCGGGAGCTTTTACGAGCAGTACTTC
CASSPLGGSFYEQYF
>TRBV20-1|TRBJ2-7|many|TRBD2
TGCAGTGCTAGAAGGGAGGGTCATCCCTACGAGCAGTACTTC
CSARREGHPYEQYF
>TRBV7-9|TRBJ1-1|few|.
TGTGCCAGCAGCTTACGAACAGGGAAGGCAGAATCCGCTGAAGCTTTCTTT
CASSLRTGKAESAEAFF
>TRBV29-1|TRBJ1-1|many|.
TGCAGCGTTGACAGTGAACAAGCAGCTTTCTTT
CSVDSEQAAFF
>TRBV12-3/TRBV12-4|TRBJ2-7|many|TRBD1
TGTGCCAGCAGTTTGTCGGGGACAGGACGATACGAGCAGTACTTC
CASSLSGTGRYEQYF
>TRBV7-2|TRBJ2-7|many|TRBD2
TGTGCCAGCAGCCCCTGGACTAGCGGGGCCTACGAGCAGTACTTC
CASSPWTSGAYEQYF
>TRBV7-6|TRBJ1-2|.|TRBD1
TGTGCCAGCAGCGCCGGACAGGGCTTGGGCTATGGCTACACCTTC
CASSAGQGLGYGYTF
>TRBV6-1|TRBJ2-6|many|.
TGTGCCAGCAGCTCCGACAGACTAGACTCTGGGGCCAACGTCCTGACTTTC
CASSSDRLDSGANVLTF
>TRBV5-1|TRBJ1-5|many|.
TGCGCCAGCAGCTGGTCTTCAAATCAGCCCCAGCATTTT
CASSWSSNQPQHF
>TRBV11-2|TRBJ2-3|many|.
TGTGCCAGCAGCCCTTGGGACTTTTCTAGCACAGATACGCAGTATTTT
CASSPWDFSSTDTQYF
>TRBV7-9|TRBJ2-1|many|.
TGTGCCAGCAGCTTAGCTAGCGACTACAATGAGCAGTTCTTC
CASSLASDYNEQFF
>TRBV7-6|TRBJ2-2|many|.
TGTGCCAGCAGCTCAAGGCTCACCGGGGCCGGGGAGCTGTTTTTT
CASSSRLTGAGELFF
>TRBV20-1|TRBJ2-6|many|.
TGCAGTGCTCTATCCAGCTCTGGGGCCAACGTCCTGACTTTC
CSALSSSGANVLTF
>TRBV27|TRBJ1-1|many|.
TGTGCCAGCAGTTTCGGGAGCCGTGCGGACACTGAAGCTTTCTTT
CASSFGSRADTEAFF
>TRBV20-1|TRBJ1-2|many|.
TGCAGTGCAGGCCGAGAGCAGGGGAACTATGGCTACACCTTC
CSAGREQGNYGYTF
>TRBV6-5|TRBJ2-7|.|TRBD1
TGTGCCAGCAGTTACACGGACAGGGGATACGAGCAGTACTTC
CASSYTDRGYEQYF
>TRBV20-1|TRBJ2-3|many|TRBD2
TGCAGTGCTAGAGATGGACTAGGGAGGGATGGAGTAGCGCAGTATTTT
CSARDGLGRDGVAQYF
>TRBV10-3|TRBJ1-3|many|TRBD1
TGTGCCACTACAGGGGCCAACTCTGGAAACACCATATATTTT
CATTGANSGNTIYF
>TRBV15|TRBJ2-5|many|.
TGTGCCACCAGCAGAGATAGGGGCCTCCTACGAGAGACCCAGTACTTC
CATSRDRGLLRETQYF
>TRBV12-3/TRBV12-4|TRBJ1-1|.|.
TGTGCCAGCAGGCCTTCGGTGAACACTGAAGCTTTCTTT
CASRPSVNTEAFF
>TRBV28|TRBJ1-1|many|.
TGTGCCAGCACTAAAGGGTGGGGCACTGAAGCTTTCTTT
CASTKGWGTEAFF
>TRBV25-1|TRBJ1-2|many|.
TGTGCCAGCGCATACCCGGGACAACTTTATGGCTACACCTTC
CASAYPGQLYGYTF
>TRBV4-2|TRBJ1-1|many|TRBD1
TGTGCCAGCAGCCCGGCGGACAGGGGGACTGAAGCTTTCTTT
CASSPADRGTEAFF
>TRBV3-1|TRBJ1-1|many|.
TGTGCCAGCAGCCAGGCCTCCCTGGGATATCTGAACACTGAAGCTTTCTTT
CASSQASLGYLNTEAFF
>TRBV10-3|TRBJ2-3|many|.
TGTGCCATCAGTGAGTGGGGAGGGGGCACAGCGGATACGCAGTATTTT
CAISEWGGGTADTQYF
>TRBV12-3/TRBV12-4|TRBJ2-3|many|TRBD2
TGTGCCAGCAGTTTGCCCAGCGGGGGGGATACGCAGTATTTT
CASSLPSGGDTQYF
>TRBV5-1|TRBJ2-2|many|.
TGCGCCAGCAGCCTTTTCATAGGGGGCACCGGGGAGCTGTTTTTT
CASSLFIGGTGELFF
>TRBV29-1|TRBJ2-2|many|.
TGCAGCGCCCGCGCTCGTCCCGGCGGGGAGCTGTTTTTT
CSARARPGGELFF